This T cell receptor beta chain stems from a study of T-cell memory formation after mild COVID-19. From germline, CDR1 is SEHNR and CDR2 FQNEAQ (reference sequence). With 7 bases removed from V and 2 bases from J, the gap between germline ends came to 13 bases. This CDR3 has 14 amino acids. MiXCR was run by TCRdb on the 5' RACE reads, yielding one entry per CDR3 protein. The sample yields roughly 250,000 distinct CDR3 sequences, about a sixth seen once. This clonotype was seen only a few times. The chain uses TRBV7-9 and TRBJ2-3; the D call may be TRBD1 or TRBD2 (5 bases each). Specimen: PBMCs or a T cell subset sorted from them (not recorded which). The sequence came from a young man who had mild COVID-19 (a few samples of this study predate the infection). Cell type and time point are not known. The CDR3 region is CASKTGLTTDTQYF. As DNA, the CDR3 is TGTGCCAGCAAAACAGGACTGACCACAGATACGCAGTATTTT.